This T cell receptor beta chain was sequenced in a study of blood T cell repertoires in COVID-19. In the study overall: COVID-19 samples collected from the United States, Italy and Spain covered acute and convalescent phases. T cells, B-cell-depleted T cells, or PBMCs provided the cDNA or gDNA that served as material.

Trimming left V 0 bases short and J 4 bases short, with 13 bases between. This CDR3 is built from 15 residues. Germline values: CDR1 SGHRS, CDR2 YFSETQ. Only in-frame clones appear in the TCRdb table, and some are missing; sequencing was by immunoSEQ multiplex PCR. Of fewer than 400,000 clones in the sample, roughly 89% were seen once. Clinical history as reported by participants underpinned cohort assignment. Donors in Cohort 3 who had recovered were those with two negative PCRs, healthcare professional clearance, or resolution of their symptoms. Sequencing was performed on PBMCs or T cells enriched from blood (not recorded which). This TCR derives from a woman aged 45-65 years who had recovered from COVID-19. The V and J genes are TRBV5-1 and TRBJ1-1; D not certain. CDR3 in amino acids: CASSLANRGGTEAFF. The CDR3 nucleotides are TGCGCCAGCAGCTTGGCTAATCGGGGAGGCACTGAAGCTTTCTTT.